The 10 T cell receptor beta chains in this list originate from one sample, sequenced in a study of T cell changes during pregnancy in multiple sclerosis. Profiling relied on immunoSEQ multiplex PCR, and the TCRdb table lists in-frame clones only, not all of them. Found here are under 70,000 clones, 91% of them singletons; the top ten hold around 2.4%. The starting material was peripheral blood, obtained in the third trimester of pregnancy. These receptor sequences come from a female donor in good health, enrolled as a control in a pregnancy study.

The chain has TRBV5-1 and TRBJ2-1; TRBD2 aligns across 13 bases. This CDR3 region has 16 residues. Per the germline V gene, CDR1 is SGHRS and CDR2 is YFSETQ. J was trimmed by 7 bases and V by 6 bases; bases with no gene match: 10. CDR3 region: CASTGGGLAGENEQFF. CDR3 DNA: TGCGCCAGCACCGGCGGTGGACTAGCGGGAGAAAATGAGCAGTTCTTC. The entire variable domain, with the rest obtained from reference TRBV5-1 and TRBJ2-1, is as follows: KAGVTQTPRYLIKTRGQQVTLSCSPISGHRSVSWYQQTPGQGLQFLFEYFSETQRNKGNFPGRFSGRQFSNSRSEMNVSTLELGDSALYLCASTGGGLAGENEQFFGPGTRLTVL.

V and J are TRBV7-3 and TRBJ1-2; a possible D gene is TRBD1 (5 bases). The V end was cut by 0 bases, the J end by 6 bases, with 8 bases between. The CDR3 consists of 13 residues. Germline loops: CDR1 SGHTA, CDR2 FQGTGA. CDR3 amino acids: CASSLTLGDGYTF. The CDR3 DNA sequence: TGTGCCAGCAGCTTAACTCTAGGGGATGGCTACACCTTC. The complete variable domain, with remaining parts taken from reference TRBV7-3 and TRBJ1-2, reads GAGVSQTPSNKVTEKGKYVELRCDPISGHTALYWYRQSLGQGPEFLIYFQGTGAADDSGLPNDRFFAVRPEGSVSTLKIQRTERGDSAVYLCASSLTLGDGYTFGSGTRLTVV.

This clone has only a few counts. The chain couples TRBV7-8 to TRBJ2-1, with 7 bases matching TRBD2. This CDR3 is built from 16 residues. Germline V gene lookup returns CDR1 SGHVS and CDR2 FQNEAQ. Trimming cost V 5 bases and J 12 bases; bases outside gene matches: 19. CDR3 region: CASSVSPSGSGRGQFF. The DNA for the CDR3 is TGTGCCAGCAGCGTCAGTCCTTCGGGCAGTGGGAGGGGGCAGTTCTTC.

V gene TRBV19 combines with J gene TRBJ2-4, with TRBD1 identical over 7 bases. The ends lost 2 bases at V and 3 bases at J; junction bases unmatched: 4. CDR1 LNHDA and CDR2 SQIVND come from the germline V gene (reference sequence). This CDR3 has 15 residues. The CDR3, as DNA: TGTGCCAGTAGTATAACAGGGGACGTCAAAAACATTCAGTACTTC. Translating gives CASSITGDVKNIQYF.

This sequence joins TRBV7-9 and TRBJ1-2; D call uncertain. Per germline, CDR1 SEHNR and CDR2 FQNEAQ (reference sequence). Trimming stripped 5 bases from V and 13 bases from J, with 17 bases between. CDR3 length: 12 residues. CDR3 in amino acids: CASSHIGEWPTF. The CDR3 DNA reads as TGTGCCAGCAGCCACATCGGGGAATGGCCCACCTTC.

The gene calls are TRBV29-1 and TRBJ2-3, with D perhaps matching TRBD1 (5 bases). Trimming removed 6 bases at V and 10 bases at J, with 11 bases between. CDR3 length: 10 amino acids. Germline values: CDR1 SQVTM, CDR2 ANQGSEA. The CDR3 loop reads CSVHQGPQYF. The CDR3 DNA sequence: TGCAGCGTCCACCAGGGCCCGCAGTATTTT.

V usage is TRBV6-1 and J usage is TRBJ1-5; D ambiguous. This CDR3 comprises 17 residues. The V and J ends lost 0 bases and 0 bases respectively, with 12 bases between them. Germline values: CDR1 MNHNS, CDR2 SASEGT. The CDR3 DNA reads TGTGCCAGCAGTGAAGCGCTTCGAGTTTATAGCAATCAGCCCCAGCATTTT. Translated, it gives CASSEALRVYSNQPQHF.

V usage is TRBV5-1 and J usage is TRBJ2-1; D is perhaps TRBD2 (6 bases). Trimming removed 4 bases at V and 5 bases at J, with 16 bases between. The CDR3 is 15 residues long. Germline V gene data show CDR1 as SGHRS and CDR2 as YFSETQ. The CDR3 loop reads CASSPLEGGDNEQFF. CDR3 coding DNA: TGCGCCAGCAGCCCCCTAGAGGGAGGAGACAATGAGCAGTTCTTC.

The chain is built from TRBV18 and TRBJ1-3, with D maybe TRBD1 (6 bases). CDR1 KGHSH and CDR2 LQKENI come from the germline V gene. This CDR3 comprises 14 residues. Trimming pared 4 bases from V and 2 bases from J, leaving 9 bases between. The CDR3 sequence: CASSRPGAGNTIYF. CDR3 in DNA: TGTGCCAGCTCACGACCAGGGGCTGGAAACACCATATATTTT.

CDR3 loop: CAWSQPDRGHGYTF. The DNA of the CDR3 is TGTGCCTGGAGTCAGCCCGACAGGGGGCATGGCTACACCTTC. The chain recombines TRBV30 with TRBJ1-2; 10 nucleotides align to TRBD1. CDR1 and CDR2 (germline): GTSNPN, SVGIG (reference sequence). The CDR3 loop spans 14 amino acids. V gave up 2 bases and J gave up 6 bases; unmatched junction bases: 6.